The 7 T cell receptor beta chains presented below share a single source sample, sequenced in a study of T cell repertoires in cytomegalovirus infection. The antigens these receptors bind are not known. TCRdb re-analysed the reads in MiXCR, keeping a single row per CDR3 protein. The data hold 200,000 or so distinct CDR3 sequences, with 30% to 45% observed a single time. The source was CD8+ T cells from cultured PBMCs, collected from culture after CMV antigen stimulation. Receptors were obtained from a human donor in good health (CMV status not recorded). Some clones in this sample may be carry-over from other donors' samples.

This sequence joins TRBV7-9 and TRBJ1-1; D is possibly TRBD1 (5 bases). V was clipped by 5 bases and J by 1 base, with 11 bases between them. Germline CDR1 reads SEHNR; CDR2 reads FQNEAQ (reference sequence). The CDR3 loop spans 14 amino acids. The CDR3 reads CASSVGGPNTEAFF. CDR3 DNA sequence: TGTGCCAGCAGCGTGGGGGGTCCGAACACTGAAGCTTTCTTT. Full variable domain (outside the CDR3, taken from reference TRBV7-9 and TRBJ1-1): DTGVSQNPRHKITKRGQNVTFRCDPISEHNRLYWYRQTLGQGPEFLTYFQNEAQLEKSRLLSDRFSAERPKGSFSTLEIQRTEQGDSAMYLCASSVGGPNTEAFFGQGTRLTVV.

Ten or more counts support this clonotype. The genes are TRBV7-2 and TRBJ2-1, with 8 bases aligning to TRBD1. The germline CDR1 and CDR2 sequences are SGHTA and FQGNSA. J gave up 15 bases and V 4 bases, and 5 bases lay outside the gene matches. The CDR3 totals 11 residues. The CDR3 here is CASSSGQGLFF. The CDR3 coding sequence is TGTGCCAGCAGCTCAGGACAGGGTCTGTTCTTC.

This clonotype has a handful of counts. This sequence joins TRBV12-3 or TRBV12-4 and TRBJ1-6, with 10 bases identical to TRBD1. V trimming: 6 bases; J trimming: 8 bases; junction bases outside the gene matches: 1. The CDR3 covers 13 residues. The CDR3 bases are TGTGCCAGCAGGGGGACAGGGGATTCACCCCTCCACTTT. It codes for CASRGTGDSPLHF.

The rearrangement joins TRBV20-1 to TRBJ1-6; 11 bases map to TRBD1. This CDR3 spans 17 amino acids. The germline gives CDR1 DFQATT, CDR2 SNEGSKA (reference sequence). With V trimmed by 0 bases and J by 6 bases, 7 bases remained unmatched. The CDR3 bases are TGCAGTGCTAGAGATCGGGACAGGGGGATTCTTAATTCACCCCTCCACTTT. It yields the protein CSARDRDRGILNSPLHF.

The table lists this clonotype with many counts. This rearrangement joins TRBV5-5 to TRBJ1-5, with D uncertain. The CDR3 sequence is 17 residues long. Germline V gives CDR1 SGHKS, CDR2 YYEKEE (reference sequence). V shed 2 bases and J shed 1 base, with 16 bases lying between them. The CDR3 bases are TGTGCCAGCAGCTTTGGCAGCGTCCGAGGGAGCAATCAGCCCCAGCATTTT. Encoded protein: CASSFGSVRGSNQPQHF.

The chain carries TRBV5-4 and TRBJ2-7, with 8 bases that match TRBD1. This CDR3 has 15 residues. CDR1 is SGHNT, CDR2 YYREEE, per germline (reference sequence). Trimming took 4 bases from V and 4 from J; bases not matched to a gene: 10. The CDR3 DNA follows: TGTGCCAGCAGCCAGCCTGGACAGGGTTCGTACGAGCAGTACTTC. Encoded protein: CASSQPGQGSYEQYF.

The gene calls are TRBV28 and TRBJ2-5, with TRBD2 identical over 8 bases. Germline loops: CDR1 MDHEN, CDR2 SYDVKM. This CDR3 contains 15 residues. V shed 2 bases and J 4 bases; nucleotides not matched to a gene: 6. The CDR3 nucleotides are TGTGCCAGCAGTTTAGGTGCAACTAGCGGAGAGACCCAGTACTTC. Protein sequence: CASSLGATSGETQYF. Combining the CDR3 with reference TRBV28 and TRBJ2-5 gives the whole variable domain DVKVTQSSRYLVKRTGEKVFLECVQDMDHENMFWYRQDPGLGLRLIYFSYDVKMKEKGDIPEGYSVSREKKERFSLILESASTNQTSMYLCASSLGATSGETQYFGPGTRLLVL.